This passage covers 15 T cell receptor beta chains from one sample sequenced in a study of Tregs in tolerant kidney transplant recipients. Using immunoSEQ multiplex PCR, the repertoire was profiled, and TCRdb retains in-frame clones only, with some absent. The sample lists roughly 68,000 clones, about four fifths occurring once. Material: CD4+ T cells from blood. These receptors all stem from a human donor in good health.

The chain has TRBV2 and TRBJ1-5, with D possibly matching TRBD1 (5 bases). The germline V and J ends were trimmed by 6 bases and 12 bases, with 12 bases remaining between them. The germline V gene has CDR1 SNHLY and CDR2 FYNNEI. The CDR3 loop spans 11 amino acids. The CDR3 region has the DNA TGTGCCAGCAGAGGGGCTGGGCACCAGCATTTT. This encodes CASRGAGHQHF.

V and J are TRBV18 and TRBJ1-2; no clear D. Germline loops: CDR1 KGHSH, CDR2 LQKENI. The CDR3 contains 14 residues. Trimming stripped 6 bases from V and 0 bases from J, with 11 bases between. The CDR3: CASSPGRSNYGYTF. DNA for the CDR3: TGTGCCAGCTCCCCCGGTAGATCTAACTATGGCTACACCTTC.

The DNA of the CDR3 is TGTGCCAGCAGTCGCAAGGTCTACGAGCAGTACTTC. It encodes CASSRKVYEQYF. This chain uses TRBV5-4 with TRBJ2-7; D remains ambiguous. V was shortened by 5 bases and J by 3 bases, with 9 bases between the two germline ends. From germline, CDR1 is SGHNT and CDR2 YYREEE (reference sequence). The CDR3 is 12 amino acids.

V and J are TRBV4-3 and TRBJ1-4, with 8 nucleotides matching TRBD1. This CDR3 region has 15 residues. CDR1 and CDR2 (germline): LGHNA, YSLEER. Unmatched junction bases numbered 7, after V lost 2 bases and J lost 8 bases. In DNA form, the CDR3 reads TGCGCCAGCAGCCAAATCCAGGGGGCTTGGGAAAAACTGTTTTTT. Its translation is CASSQIQGAWEKLFF.

J is TRBJ2-3 and V is TRBV7-2; maybe TRBD2 (5 bases). The CDR3 spans 14 residues. The V and J ends lost 3 bases and 2 bases respectively, with 9 bases between them. Germline V gives CDR1 SGHTA, CDR2 FQGNSA. CDR3 sequence reads: CASSFGENTDTQYF. The CDR3 bases are TGTGCCAGCAGCTTCGGGGAAAACACAGATACGCAGTATTTT.

This chain links TRBV2 with TRBJ2-3; D remains unclear. Trimming pared 6 bases from V and 0 bases from J, leaving 10 bases between. The CDR3 spans 14 residues. CDR1 SNHLY and CDR2 FYNNEI come from the germline V gene. The CDR3 here is CASRPHASTDTQYF. The CDR3 bases are TGTGCCAGCAGGCCCCACGCTAGCACAGATACGCAGTATTTT.

The chain combines TRBV5-1 with TRBJ2-3; TRBD2 matches 9 bases. The germline gives CDR1 SGHRS, CDR2 YFSETQ. Germline trimming cut 5 bases from V and 4 bases from J; bases unmatched to any gene: 5. The CDR3 spans 14 residues. CDR3 region: CASSSGGIADTQYF. The CDR3 bases are TGCGCCAGCAGTAGCGGGGGCATAGCAGATACGCAGTATTTT. The whole variable domain, filled in from reference TRBV5-1 and TRBJ2-3, reads KAGVTQTPRYLIKTRGQQVTLSCSPISGHRSVSWYQQTPGQGLQFLFEYFSETQRNKGNFPGRFSGRQFSNSRSEMNVSTLELGDSALYLCASSSGGIADTQYFGPGTRLTVL.

V usage is TRBV7-2 and J usage is TRBJ2-7; 9 bases agree with TRBD1. The CDR3 totals 15 residues. Trimming cost V 3 bases and J 12 bases; bases outside gene matches: 15. Germline CDR1 and CDR2: SGHTA and FQGNSA. The CDR3 protein is CASSLESRDRAVPYF. Here the CDR3 DNA reads TGTGCCAGCAGCTTGGAATCCCGGGACAGGGCCGTCCCGTACTTC.

This chain joins TRBV18 and TRBJ1-2; tentative D call: TRBD1 (5 bases). The CDR3 has 18 residues. The germline V and J ends were trimmed by 0 bases and 2 bases, with 19 bases remaining between them. Germline loops: CDR1 KGHSH, CDR2 LQKENI. The CDR3 loop is CASSPPELGTFVNYGYTF. In nucleotides, the CDR3 is TGTGCCAGCTCACCACCGGAACTGGGGACTTTTGTCAACTATGGCTACACCTTC.

This CDR3 is CASSPRTGPYGYTF. Written as DNA, the CDR3 is TGTGCCAGTAGTCCGCGGACAGGGCCCTATGGCTACACCTTC. The rearrangement joins TRBV19 to TRBJ1-2; 8 nucleotides line up with TRBD1. CDR3 length: 14 amino acids. The ends lost 5 bases at V and 4 bases at J; junction bases unmatched: 6. Looked up from germline, CDR1 is LNHDA and CDR2 is SQIVND (reference sequence).

This clone was detected a few times. The gene calls are TRBV28 and TRBJ2-7, with 12 bases matching TRBD2. CDR3 size: 14 residues. CDR1 and CDR2 (germline): MDHEN, SYDVKM. V shed 5 bases, J shed 4 bases, and the junction held 3 bases outside the gene matches. The CDR3 nucleotides are TGTGCCAGCAGTCTAGCGGGAGGGACTTACGAGCAGTACTTC. Its translation is CASSLAGGTYEQYF.

This chain connects TRBV5-8 to TRBJ1-2; no firm D call. This CDR3 region has 13 residues. The V end lost 4 bases, the J end lost 7 bases, and 14 bases lay between the germline ends. Per germline, CDR1 SGHTS and CDR2 YDEGEE. CDR3: CASSPIPEGGYTF. The CDR3 DNA reads as TGTGCCAGCAGCCCTATACCCGAGGGTGGCTACACCTTC.

The chain employs TRBV11-2 and TRBJ2-1; 10 bases match TRBD1. J was trimmed by 4 bases and V by 5 bases; bases with no gene match: 5. In germline, CDR1 is SGHAT, CDR2 FQNNGV. The CDR3 totals 15 residues. CDR3 nucleotides: TGTGCCAGCAGCATCCGACAGGGGGCATACAATGAGCAGTTCTTC. Translating gives CASSIRQGAYNEQFF.

This chain links TRBV5-6 with TRBJ2-7; tentatively, D is TRBD1 (5 bases). Germline CDR1 is SGHDT and CDR2 is YYEEEE. The CDR3 has 14 residues. The V end was cut by 1 base, the J end by 0 bases, with 8 bases between. The DNA of the CDR3 is TGTGCCAGCAGCTTGCAGGGCAGCTCCTACGAGCAGTACTTC. This translates into CASSLQGSSYEQYF.

The rearrangement joins TRBV5-4 to TRBJ2-7; D may correspond to TRBD1 or TRBD2 (5 bases each). This CDR3 region has 16 residues. Germline V gene lookup returns CDR1 SGHNT and CDR2 YYREEE (reference sequence). Trimming shortened V by 2 bases and J by 6 bases, and 21 bases separated the two germline ends. CDR3 DNA sequence: TGTGCCAGCAGCTTTAGCAGTCTGGCTGGGACGCTCGAGCAGTACTTC. Translation: CASSFSSLAGTLEQYF.